Listed below are T cell receptor beta chains from one sample, sequenced in a study of control samples from healthy donors and cancer patients. Measured with immunoSEQ multiplex PCR; TCRdb has only the in-frame clones, and not every one. The table records over 200,000 clones, roughly 87% of them present only once. Material: PBMCs. These receptors came from a woman in her sixties or seventies with lung cancer. The CDR3 runs from the conserved cysteine through the conserved F or W. Fields, in order: V gene, J gene, clone size, D gene, CDR3 protein. A D gene is named only where the DNA matches it firmly. The size entry is marked missing in some rows and otherwise reads once, few, many or a size class.

>TRBV6-6|TRBJ2-2|.|.
CASSPGHLAFQNTGELFF
>TRBV6-5|TRBJ1-4|once|.
CASSYSSSEKLFF
>TRBV14|TRBJ2-7|.|.
CASSEGMNSRQYF
>TRBV7-9|TRBJ2-1|.|.
CASSPTLGREQFF
>TRBV28|TRBJ1-4|few|.
CAVRVGQGREKLFF
>TRBV9|TRBJ2-3|.|.
CASSVQGYRQVDTQYF
>TRBV5-1|TRBJ2-1|.|TRBD2
CASSLDVAGGPGGEQFF
>TRBV4-1|TRBJ1-5|medium-sized|.
CASSQAQGQPQHF
>TRBV18|TRBJ2-1|.|TRBD1
CASSLRTGSYNEQFF
>TRBV10-1|TRBJ2-1|.|.
CASSMASSYNEQFF
>TRBV12-3/TRBV12-4|TRBJ2-4|few|.
CASRRRTIQYF
>TRBV30|TRBJ2-1|once|.
CAWRRDSYNEQFF
>TRBV2|TRBJ2-5|.|TRBD1
CASSEVAGGQETQYF
>TRBV5-4|TRBJ2-7|.|.
CASSPGGGTGYEQYF
>TRBV10-3|TRBJ1-1|.|TRBD1
CAIRELQGSDTEAFF
>TRBV5-1|TRBJ1-1|.|.
CASSLEGGITEAFF
>TRBV12-5|TRBJ1-4|.|.
CASGVGLGGVTNEKLFF
>TRBV10-3|TRBJ1-2|.|.
CAISFGQSIRPYGYTF
>TRBV5-1|TRBJ2-5|.|.
CASSLGHPQQETQYF
>TRBV6-6|TRBJ2-3|once|TRBD2
CASSPRPGGATDTQYF
>TRBV4-1|TRBJ1-5|.|TRBD1
CASSRGQGGGQPQHF
>TRBV7-2|TRBJ1-2|.|.
CASSLATSNYGYTF
>TRBV19|TRBJ1-4|once|.
CASSGIGHGFEKLFF
>TRBV11-3|TRBJ2-1|.|TRBD2
CASSFGRTSGSFGEQFF
>TRBV18|TRBJ1-4|.|.
CASSPLSFQVGSEKLFF
>TRBV9|TRBJ2-3|.|.
CASSPRVPGTDTQYF
>TRBV5-1|TRBJ2-5|.|.
CASSLGDDSVGETQYF
>TRBV11-2|TRBJ2-1|.|TRBD2
CASSFTSGAGDEQFF
>TRBV7-8|TRBJ2-3|.|.
CASSPTRALTDTQYF
>TRBV5-1|TRBJ2-7|few|TRBD1
CASSLAGTDYEQYF
>TRBV6-5|TRBJ1-5|.|TRBD1
CASMQDRGHGQPQHF
>TRBV28|TRBJ2-2|.|.
CASTENTGELFF
>TRBV19|TRBJ1-4|.|TRBD1
CASSTGQGREINEKLFF
>TRBV2|TRBJ2-7|.|TRBD1
CASSLDRGSYEQYF
>TRBV7-3|TRBJ2-3|few|TRBD1
CASSLTSRTGRNTDTQYF
>TRBV6-2/TRBV6-3|TRBJ1-5|.|TRBD1
CASSYRDRGLHSNQPQHF
>TRBV7-8|TRBJ2-7|.|.
CASSYGDYEQYF
>TRBV7-6|TRBJ1-1|.|.
CASSLGRGGSTEAFF
>TRBV6-6|TRBJ2-7|.|.
CASSYSGSTRYEQYF
>TRBV24-1|TRBJ2-1|.|.
CATSDPGGDGYEQFF
>TRBV5-1|TRBJ1-1|.|.
CASSLEQNTEAFF
>TRBV4-2|TRBJ2-3|.|TRBD2
CASSLIAGGRADTQYF
>TRBV11-1|TRBJ2-1|.|TRBD2
CASSLAMASGGYNEQFF
>TRBV4-1|TRBJ1-5|.|.
CASSQEGRVSPQHF
>TRBV1|TRBJ2-3|.|.
CTSSRRLAGALAQDTQYF
>TRBV6-1|TRBJ1-2|.|.
CASSEVSGYTF
>TRBV11-1|TRBJ2-3|.|TRBD1
CASSNRDRQGTDTQYF
>TRBV5-4|TRBJ1-4|.|.
CASSFSNEKLFF
>TRBV4-1|TRBJ1-4|few|TRBD1
CASSQVGTDEKLFF
>TRBV24-1|TRBJ1-5|.|.
CATQGAGNQPQHF
>TRBV6-5|TRBJ2-7|once|TRBD1
CASSYSRGPYEQHF
>TRBV30|TRBJ2-7|.|.
CAWRAASYEQYF
>TRBV2|TRBJ1-6|.|.
CASSWQAFDNSPLHF
>TRBV28|TRBJ2-7|few|TRBD1
CASSFAGGPYEQYF
>TRBV6-5|TRBJ1-4|.|TRBD1
CASRVTGEEKLFF